This is a list of T cell receptor beta chains from one sample in a study of OX40 agonist ivuxolimab in advanced cancers. This table comes from immunoSEQ multiplex PCR, and its TCRdb copy is limited to in-frame clones, with some not included. The table has tens of thousands of clones, around 87% seen once. The sample consisted of CD4+ or CD8+ T cells sorted from blood, taken in a trial of the OX40 agonist ivuxolimab. Receptor source: an adult with an advanced solid tumor such as melanoma, head and neck, liver or kidney cancer. CDR3s include the opening cysteine and the closing phenylalanine or tryptophan. D genes are given only for firm matches. The size of a clone is reported for some rows only, either as once, few or many, or as a class for expanded clones.

D: -
J: TRBJ1-2
size: -
V: TRBV10-3
CDR3: CAIMKGYLYGYTF
DNA: TGTGCCATCATGAAGGGTTATCTCTATGGCTACACCTTC

D: -
J: TRBJ1-6
size: few
V: TRBV28
CDR3: CASIGTYGSPLHF
DNA: TGTGCCAGCATTGGTACCTATGGTTCACCCCTCCACTTT

D: -
J: TRBJ1-1
size: -
V: TRBV11-2
CDR3: CASARGTANTEAFF
DNA: TGTGCCAGTGCCCGAGGGACGGCGAACACTGAAGCTTTCTTT

D: TRBD1
J: TRBJ1-1
size: -
V: TRBV4-1
CDR3: CASKVGRGLGDTEAFF
DNA: TGCGCCAGCAAAGTTGGCAGGGGGCTGGGGGACACTGAAGCTTTCTTT

D: -
J: TRBJ2-1
size: -
V: TRBV5-4
CDR3: CASSVRLGKGNNEQFF
DNA: TGTGCCAGCAGCGTAAGACTCGGGAAGGGCAACAATGAGCAGTTCTTC

D: -
J: TRBJ1-2
size: few
V: TRBV10-3
CDR3: CAISESGSNYGYTF
DNA: TGTGCCATCAGTGAGTCGGGGTCCAACTATGGCTACACCTTC

D: TRBD2
J: TRBJ2-5
size: -
V: TRBV30
CDR3: CAWSVSGVQETQYF
DNA: TGTGCCTGGAGTGTAAGCGGGGTCCAAGAGACCCAGTACTTC

D: -
J: TRBJ1-2
size: -
V: TRBV20-1
CDR3: CSAPDPGGYTF
DNA: TGCAGTGCTCCGGATCCGGGTGGCTACACCTTC

D: TRBD1
J: TRBJ2-7
size: -
V: TRBV19
CDR3: CASSRQGARSHEQYF
DNA: TGTGCCAGTAGTCGGCAGGGGGCGAGGTCCCACGAGCAGTACTTC

D: -
J: TRBJ2-1
size: -
V: TRBV2
CDR3: CASSPLDLYYNEQFF
DNA: TGTGCCAGCAGTCCCCTTGATCTTTACTACAATGAGCAGTTCTTC

D: -
J: TRBJ2-7
size: -
V: TRBV7-2
CDR3: CASSSRRLDEQYF
DNA: TGTGCCAGCAGCTCCAGGCGACTAGACGAGCAGTACTTC

D: -
J: TRBJ2-6
size: -
V: TRBV13
CDR3: CASSFWRGSGANVLTF
DNA: TGTGCCAGCAGCTTTTGGCGTGGCTCTGGGGCCAACGTCCTGACTTTC

D: TRBD1
J: TRBJ1-2
size: -
V: TRBV19
CDR3: CASSNVRGQLNYGYTF
DNA: TGTGCCAGTAGTAATGTGAGGGGACAGTTGAACTATGGCTACACCTTC

D: -
J: TRBJ2-1
size: -
V: TRBV4-1
CDR3: CASSQDWTYNEQFF
DNA: TGCGCCAGCAGCCAAGACTGGACCTACAATGAGCAGTTCTTC

D: -
J: TRBJ1-2
size: -
V: TRBV19
CDR3: CASTIPRGDYGYTF
DNA: TGTGCCAGTACCATCCCCCGGGGCGACTATGGCTACACCTTC

D: TRBD1
J: TRBJ1-5
size: -
V: TRBV19
CDR3: CASSDWTGEQPQHF
DNA: TGTGCCAGTAGTGACTGGACAGGGGAGCAGCCCCAGCATTTT

D: -
J: TRBJ2-7
size: -
V: TRBV6-5
CDR3: CASSQNREGYEQYF
DNA: TGTGCCAGCAGTCAAAACAGGGAAGGCTACGAGCAGTACTTC

D: -
J: TRBJ2-6
size: -
V: TRBV11-2
CDR3: CASSLRETAWVLTF
DNA: TGTGCCAGCAGCTTACGCGAGACGGCTTGGGTCCTGACTTTC

D: -
J: TRBJ1-2
size: many
V: TRBV11-2
CDR3: CASSLGASYYGYTF
DNA: TGTGCCAGCAGCTTAGGGGCAAGCTACTATGGCTACACCTTC

D: -
J: TRBJ1-6
size: -
V: TRBV5-1
CDR3: CASSPGDLDNSPLHF
DNA: TGCGCCAGCAGCCCCGGTGACCTTGATAATTCACCCCTCCACTTT

D: -
J: TRBJ1-1
size: few
V: TRBV11-3
CDR3: CASARTGMANTEAFF
DNA: TGTGCCAGCGCTCGTACAGGGATGGCGAACACTGAAGCTTTCTTT

D: TRBD1
J: TRBJ2-5
size: -
V: TRBV6-1
CDR3: CASSRDRGVGETQYF
DNA: TGTGCCAGCAGCCGGGACAGGGGGGTCGGAGAGACCCAGTACTTC

D: -
J: TRBJ1-3
size: -
V: TRBV6-1
CDR3: CASRTGTAGNTIYF
DNA: TGTGCCAGCAGAACAGGGACCGCTGGAAACACCATATATTTT

D: TRBD1
J: TRBJ1-5
size: -
V: TRBV19
CDR3: CASSPRTGGRYSNQPQHF
DNA: TGTGCCAGTAGTCCACGGACAGGGGGCCGATATAGCAATCAGCCCCAGCATTTT

D: TRBD1
J: TRBJ1-1
size: -
V: TRBV18
CDR3: CASSDDRDTEAFF
DNA: TGTGCCAGCTCCGATGACAGGGACACTGAAGCTTTCTTT

D: TRBD2
J: TRBJ2-3
size: -
V: TRBV6-5
CDR3: CASSWTSGTADTQYF
DNA: TGTGCCAGCAGTTGGACTAGCGGGACCGCAGATACGCAGTATTTT

D: -
J: TRBJ1-1
size: -
V: TRBV21-1
CDR3: CASSKVQNEAFF
DNA: TGTGCCAGCAGCAAGGTGCAAAATGAAGCTTTCTTT

D: -
J: TRBJ2-3
size: -
V: TRBV7-9
CDR3: CASSLAPDTQYF
DNA: TGTGCCAGCAGCTTAGCTCCAGATACGCAGTATTTT

D: -
J: TRBJ1-2
size: -
V: TRBV5-1
CDR3: CASSPDVFANYGYTF
DNA: TGCGCCAGCAGCCCCGACGTCTTTGCTAACTATGGCTACACCTTC

D: -
J: TRBJ2-7
size: -
V: TRBV6-1
CDR3: CASSESANRAFEQYF
DNA: TGTGCCAGCAGTGAATCGGCAAACCGGGCTTTCGAGCAGTACTTC

D: TRBD1
J: TRBJ2-7
size: -
V: TRBV19
CDR3: CASSQPGQVSYEQYF
DNA: TGTGCCAGTAGCCAACCGGGACAGGTCTCCTACGAGCAGTACTTC

D: TRBD1
J: TRBJ1-2
size: -
V: TRBV7-2
CDR3: CASSRLGQGADGYTF
DNA: TGTGCCAGCAGTCGTCTCGGACAGGGGGCGGATGGCTACACCTTC

D: TRBD1
J: TRBJ1-5
size: -
V: TRBV7-8
CDR3: CASSPVQGPLQPQHF
DNA: TGTGCCAGCAGCCCGGTACAGGGGCCACTCCAGCCCCAGCATTTT

D: -
J: TRBJ1-1
size: -
V: TRBV14
CDR3: CASSQEQGVTEAFF
DNA: TGTGCCAGCAGCCAGGAACAGGGAGTTACTGAAGCTTTCTTT

D: -
J: TRBJ2-7
size: -
V: TRBV28
CDR3: CASSLRQEQYF
DNA: TGTGCCAGCAGTTTACGACAAGAGCAGTACTTC

D: -
J: TRBJ1-3
size: -
V: TRBV4-3
CDR3: CASSQETGPRSGNTIYF
DNA: TGCGCCAGCAGCCAAGAGACCGGACCCCGCTCTGGAAACACCATATATTTT

D: -
J: TRBJ2-5
size: -
V: TRBV29-1
CDR3: CSVGGGETQYF
DNA: TGCAGCGTTGGTGGGGGGGAGACCCAGTACTTC

D: -
J: TRBJ2-1
size: once
V: TRBV19
CDR3: CASRIGDEQFF
DNA: TGTGCCAGTAGGATCGGGGACGAGCAGTTCTTC

D: -
J: TRBJ2-2
size: few
V: TRBV30
CDR3: CAWSPPNGELFF
DNA: TGTGCCTGGAGCCCCCCGAACGGGGAGCTGTTTTTT

D: -
J: TRBJ1-5
size: -
V: TRBV19
CDR3: CASREQVTPNQPQHF
DNA: TGTGCCAGTAGGGAACAGGTGACCCCAAATCAGCCCCAGCATTTT

D: -
J: TRBJ1-5
size: -
V: TRBV18
CDR3: CASSAMTLYSNQPQHF
DNA: TGTGCCAGCTCAGCAATGACACTATATAGCAATCAGCCCCAGCATTTT